The source of this TCR beta chain is a study of cytomegalovirus exposure and HLA in healthy donors. Study-wide findings and caveats: The HLA-A and HLA-B alleles of most subjects were reportedly predicted accurately from TCR beta sequences. Later genetic work tied a missense DCLRE1C variant to beta-chain V and J trimming.

60 Vbeta and 13 Jbeta primers were used in PCR. Here immunoSEQ multiplex PCR was the method, and the copy in TCRdb shows in-frame clones only, minus some. The repertoire holds 85,000 to 130,000 clones, about four fifths seen once, with over 4% in the top ten. Germline CDR1 SGHNT, CDR2 YYREEE (reference sequence). The CDR3 loop spans 13 amino acids. Trimming removed 0 bases at V and 8 bases at J, with 9 bases between. Comments on this clone: The target antigen is unknown.

The V and J genes are TRBV5-4 and TRBJ2-1; weak D call: TRBD2 (5 bases). Sequencing was done on a sample of PBMCs. The sequence was obtained from a female donor in good health and CMV-seropositive. The CDR3 nucleotides are TGTGCCAGCAGCTTGGCCTTACTAGATGAGCAGTTCTTC. Its protein product is CASSLALLDEQFF. Full variable domain (remainder filled in from reference TRBV5-4 and TRBJ2-1): ETGVTQSPTHLIKTRGQQVTLRCSSQSGHNTVSWYQQALGQGPQFIFQYYREEENGRGNFPPRFSGLQFPNYSSELNVNALELDDSALYLCASSLALLDEQFFGPGTRLTVL.